The TCR beta chain described here comes from a study of technical replicates of blood from a few donors. The V end lost 5 bases, the J end lost 8 bases, and 9 bases lay between the germline ends. Germline V gives CDR1 SQVTM, CDR2 ANQGSEA. The CDR3 is made up of 11 amino acids. Here immunoSEQ multiplex PCR was the method, and the copy in TCRdb shows in-frame clones only, minus some. The data show some 80,000 clones, roughly 94% seen once. The chain recombines TRBV29-1 with TRBJ1-4; no reliable D call. The sequencing input was T cells isolated from PBMCs. The TCR sequence derives from a human donor in good health. The CDR3 loop is CSVLGREKLFF. The CDR3 DNA reads as TGCAGCGTTTTGGGGAGGGAAAAACTGTTTTTT.